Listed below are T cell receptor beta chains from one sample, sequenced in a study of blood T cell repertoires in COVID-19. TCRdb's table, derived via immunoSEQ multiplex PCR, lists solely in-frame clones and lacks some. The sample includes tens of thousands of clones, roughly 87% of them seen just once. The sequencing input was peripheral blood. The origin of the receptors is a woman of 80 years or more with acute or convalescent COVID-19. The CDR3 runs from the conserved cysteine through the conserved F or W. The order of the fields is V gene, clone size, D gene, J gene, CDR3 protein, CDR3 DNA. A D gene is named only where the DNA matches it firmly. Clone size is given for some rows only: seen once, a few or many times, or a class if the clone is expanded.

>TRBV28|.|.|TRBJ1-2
CASRLQGGGYTF
TGTGCCAGCAGACTGCAGGGTGGGGGCTACACCTTC
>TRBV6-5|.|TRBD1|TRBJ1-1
CASSYWGTARNTEAFF
TGTGCCAGCAGTTACTGGGGGACAGCCCGAAACACTGAAGCTTTCTTT
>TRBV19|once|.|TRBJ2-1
CASSIQASLYNEQFF
TGTGCCAGTAGTATTCAGGCCTCCCTCTACAATGAGCAGTTCTTC
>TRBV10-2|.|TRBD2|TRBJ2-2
CATNGGGTGELFF
TGCGCCACGAACGGGGGGGGGACCGGGGAGCTGTTTTTT
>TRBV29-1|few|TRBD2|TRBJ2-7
CSVGGLAGSYEQYF
TGCAGCGTTGGGGGACTAGCGGGGTCCTACGAGCAGTACTTC
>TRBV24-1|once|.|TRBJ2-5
CATSDPGSRRETQYF
TGTGCCACCAGTGACCCCGGGAGCCGCCGGGAGACCCAGTACTTC
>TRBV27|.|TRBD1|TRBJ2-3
CASSLGQGSTDTQYF
TGTGCCAGCAGTCTCGGACAGGGAAGTACAGATACGCAGTATTTT
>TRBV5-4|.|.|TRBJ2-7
CASSSSLAYEQYF
TGTGCCAGCAGCTCGTCACTAGCCTACGAGCAGTACTTC
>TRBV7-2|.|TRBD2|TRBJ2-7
CASSLGGGEMYEQYF
TGTGCCAGCAGCTTAGGCGGGGGGGAGATGTACGAGCAGTACTTC
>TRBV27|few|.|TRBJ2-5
CASSFQGKSQETQYF
TGTGCCAGCAGTTTTCAGGGGAAGTCGCAAGAGACCCAGTACTTC
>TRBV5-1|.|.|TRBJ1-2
CASSRDSNYGYTF
TGCGCCAGCAGCCGCGACAGTAACTATGGCTACACCTTC
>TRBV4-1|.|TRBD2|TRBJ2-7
CASSHGTSGRIFYEQYF
TGCGCCAGCAGCCACGGGACTAGCGGGAGGATCTTCTACGAGCAGTACTTC
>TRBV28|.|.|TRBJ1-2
CASSGTTGWYGYTF
TGTGCCAGCAGCGGGACAACAGGGTGGTATGGCTACACCTTC
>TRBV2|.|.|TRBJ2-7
CASSESVRGAGEQYF
TGTGCCAGCAGTGAATCAGTCAGGGGGGCGGGAGAGCAGTACTTC
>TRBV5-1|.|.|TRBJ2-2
CASSRDSKTGELFF
TGCGCCAGCAGCCGGGACTCAAAAACCGGGGAGCTGTTTTTT
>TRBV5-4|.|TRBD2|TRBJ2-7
CASSPGLADSYEQYF
TGTGCCAGCAGCCCGGGACTAGCGGACTCCTACGAGCAGTACTTC
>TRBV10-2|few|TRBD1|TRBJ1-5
CASSMGQGANQPQHF
TGCGCCAGTAGCATGGGACAGGGGGCTAATCAGCCCCAGCATTTT
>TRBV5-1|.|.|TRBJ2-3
CASRNGGLREEADTQYF
TGCGCCAGCAGAAATGGGGGCCTACGGGAGGAGGCAGATACGCAGTATTTT
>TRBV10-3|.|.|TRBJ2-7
CAISLGVVYEQYF
TGTGCCATCAGTCTCGGGGTGGTCTACGAGCAGTACTTC
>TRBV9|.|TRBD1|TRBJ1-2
CASSDRTGTGYGYTF
TGTGCCAGCAGCGACCGAACCGGGACAGGTTATGGCTACACCTTC
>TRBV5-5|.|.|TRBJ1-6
CASSLDLALGGTLHF
TGTGCCAGCAGCTTGGATTTGGCTCTGGGAGGAACCCTCCACTTT
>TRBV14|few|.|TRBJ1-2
CATSQGPPLKGYTF
TGTGCCACCTCCCAGGGGCCTCCTTTGAAGGGCTACACCTTC
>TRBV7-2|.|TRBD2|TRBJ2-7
CASTRGTSGPYEQYF
TGTGCCAGCACAAGGGGGACTAGCGGTCCCTACGAGCAGTACTTC
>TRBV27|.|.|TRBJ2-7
CASSFGGPDEQYF
TGTGCCAGCAGTTTTGGAGGCCCAGACGAGCAGTACTTC
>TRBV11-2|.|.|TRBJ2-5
CASSQGQQETQYF
TGTGCCAGCAGCCAGGGGCAGCAAGAGACCCAGTACTTC
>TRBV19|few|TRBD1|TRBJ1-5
CASSTPGTGGGPQHF
TGTGCCAGTAGTACTCCCGGGACAGGGGGGGGGCCCCAGCATTTT
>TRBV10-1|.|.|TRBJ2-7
CAGRRGSYEQYF
TGCGCCGGAAGAAGGGGGTCGTACGAGCAGTACTTC
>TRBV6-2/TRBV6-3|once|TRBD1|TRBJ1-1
CASSAPGQGNTEAFF
TGTGCCAGCAGTGCTCCGGGACAGGGGAACACTGAAGCTTTCTTT
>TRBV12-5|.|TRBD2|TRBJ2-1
CASGLVGGLAGGSYNEQFF
TGTGCTAGTGGTTTGGTGGGGGGGCTAGCGGGAGGATCCTACAATGAGCAGTTCTTC
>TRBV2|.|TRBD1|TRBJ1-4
CASSGPGTGDEKLFF
TGTGCCAGCAGTGGCCCCGGGACAGGGGATGAAAAACTGTTTTTT
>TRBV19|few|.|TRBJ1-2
CASTNSQGNYGYTF
TGTGCCAGTACCAACTCGCAGGGTAACTATGGCTACACCTTC
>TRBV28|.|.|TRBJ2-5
CASSQRGGQETQYF
TGTGCCAGTTCTCAAAGGGGGGGGCAAGAGACCCAGTACTTC
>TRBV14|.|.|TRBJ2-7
CASSPLGFSYEQYF
TGTGCCAGCAGCCCCTTGGGCTTCTCCTACGAGCAGTACTTC
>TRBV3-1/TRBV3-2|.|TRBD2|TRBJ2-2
CASSQDIAGGNTGELFF
TGTGCCAGCAGCCAAGATATAGCGGGAGGGAACACCGGGGAGCTGTTTTTT
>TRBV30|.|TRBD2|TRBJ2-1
CAWSVSAGGFYNEQFF
TGTGCCTGGAGTGTATCTGCGGGAGGTTTCTACAATGAGCAGTTCTTC
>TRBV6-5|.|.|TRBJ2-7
CASSRELRSYEQYF
TGTGCCAGCAGTCGGGAGTTACGGTCCTACGAGCAGTACTTC
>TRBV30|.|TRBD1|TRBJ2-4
CAWSVLPGQGAAKNIQYF
TGTGCCTGGAGTGTACTCCCGGGACAGGGGGCTGCCAAAAACATTCAGTACTTC
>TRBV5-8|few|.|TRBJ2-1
CASSLMEAAANYNEQFF
TGTGCCAGCAGCTTGATGGAGGCAGCGGCTAACTACAATGAGCAGTTCTTC
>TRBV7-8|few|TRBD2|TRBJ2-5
CASSLRREGRETQYF
TGTGCCAGCAGCTTACGGCGGGAGGGCCGTGAGACCCAGTACTTC
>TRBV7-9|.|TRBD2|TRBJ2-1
CASSFRLAGLNEQFF
TGTGCCAGCAGCTTTCGACTAGCGGGATTGAATGAGCAGTTCTTC
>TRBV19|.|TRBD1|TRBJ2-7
CASRPRTGDYEQYF
TGTGCCAGTAGACCCCGGACAGGGGACTACGAGCAGTACTTC
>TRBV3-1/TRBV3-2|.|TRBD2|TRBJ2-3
CASSPSGSAGTDTQYF
TGTGCCAGCAGCCCGAGCGGGAGCGCGGGCACAGATACGCAGTATTTT
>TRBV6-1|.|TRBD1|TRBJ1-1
CASSESGTGVTEAFF
TGTGCCAGCAGTGAGTCCGGGACAGGTGTAACTGAAGCTTTCTTT
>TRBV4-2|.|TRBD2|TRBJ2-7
CASSRASGSDEQYF
TGTGCCAGCAGCAGGGCTAGCGGGTCCGACGAGCAGTACTTC
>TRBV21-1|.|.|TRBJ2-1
CASKRGQSYNEQFF
TGTGCCAGCAAAAGGGGGCAGTCCTACAATGAGCAGTTCTTC
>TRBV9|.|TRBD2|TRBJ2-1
CASSPRLAGGLEQFF
TGTGCCAGCAGCCCCAGACTAGCGGGAGGGTTGGAGCAGTTCTTC
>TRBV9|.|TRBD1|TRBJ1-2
CASSEDRGHGYTF
TGTGCCAGCAGTGAGGACAGGGGACATGGCTACACCTTC
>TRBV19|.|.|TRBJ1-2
CASSINRGSLGGYTF
TGTGCCAGTAGTATAAATCGTGGGTCCTTGGGCGGCTACACCTTC
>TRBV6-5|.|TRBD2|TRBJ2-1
CASSRGRTLFNEQFF
TGTGCCAGCAGCCGCGGGAGGACTTTATTTAATGAGCAGTTCTTC
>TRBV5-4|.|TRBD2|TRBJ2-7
CASSFLSGGSGEQYF
TGTGCCAGCAGCTTTTTATCGGGGGGATCCGGCGAGCAGTACTTC
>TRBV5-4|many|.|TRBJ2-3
CASSSLSVLGTDTQYF
TGTGCCAGCAGCTCACTATCGGTTTTGGGCACAGATACGCAGTATTTT
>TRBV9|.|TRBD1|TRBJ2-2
CASSVGQGTTGELFF
TGTGCCAGCAGCGTAGGACAGGGGACGACCGGGGAGCTGTTTTTT
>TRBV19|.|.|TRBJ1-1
CASRSRGNTEAFF
TGTGCCAGCCGGTCCAGGGGGAACACTGAAGCTTTCTTT
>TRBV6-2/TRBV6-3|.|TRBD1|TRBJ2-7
CASSTRTGTSLRAKYF
TGTGCCAGCAGTACCCGGACAGGCACCTCCCTACGAGCTAAGTACTTC